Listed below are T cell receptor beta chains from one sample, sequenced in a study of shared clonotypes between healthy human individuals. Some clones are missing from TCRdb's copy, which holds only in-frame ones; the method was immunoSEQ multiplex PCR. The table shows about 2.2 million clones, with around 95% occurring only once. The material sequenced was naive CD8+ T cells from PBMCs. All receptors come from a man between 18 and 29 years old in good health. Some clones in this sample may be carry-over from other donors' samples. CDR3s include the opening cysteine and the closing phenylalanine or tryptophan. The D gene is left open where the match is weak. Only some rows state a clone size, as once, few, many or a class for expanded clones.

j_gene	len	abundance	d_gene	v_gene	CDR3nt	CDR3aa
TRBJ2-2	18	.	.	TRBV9	TGTGCCAGCAGCGACCGGGTCGGAAAGAAACCGAACACCGGGGAGCTGTTTTTT	CASSDRVGKKPNTGELFF
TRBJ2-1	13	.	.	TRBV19	TGTGCCAGTAGTCCCAAGACTTCCTACGAGCAGTTCTTC	CASSPKTSYEQFF
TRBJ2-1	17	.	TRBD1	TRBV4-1	TGCGCCAGCAGCCCGTCTTTACAGGGGGCGCCGAACAATGAGCAGTTCTTC	CASSPSLQGAPNNEQFF
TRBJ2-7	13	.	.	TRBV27	TGTGCCAGCAAAGGAGGGGGTTTCTACGAGCAGTACTTC	CASKGGGFYEQYF
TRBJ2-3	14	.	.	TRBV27	TGTGCCAGCAGTCAACCTTATACCACAGATACGCAGTATTTT	CASSQPYTTDTQYF
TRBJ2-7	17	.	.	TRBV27	TGTGCCAGCAGTCTATCGTTCGGGAGTGGTCGGGTTTACGAGCAGTACTTC	CASSLSFGSGRVYEQYF
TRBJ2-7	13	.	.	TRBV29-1	TGCAGCGTTGAAGGCGGCCTCTCCTACGAGCAGTACTTC	CSVEGGLSYEQYF
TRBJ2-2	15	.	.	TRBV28	TGTGCCAGCAGCCAGGGACCGGATAACACCGGGGAGCTGTTTTTT	CASSQGPDNTGELFF
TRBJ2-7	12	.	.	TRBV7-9	TGTGCCAGCAGCACGATTGGCTACGAGCAGTACTTC	CASSTIGYEQYF
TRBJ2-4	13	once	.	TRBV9	TGTGCCAGCAGCTCTAGTCCCAAAAACATTCAGTACTTC	CASSSSPKNIQYF
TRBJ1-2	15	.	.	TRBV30	TGTGCCTGGAGTGCCCCGGGATTTTTGAGAAGGGGCTACACCTTC	CAWSAPGFLRRGYTF
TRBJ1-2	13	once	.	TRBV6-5	TGTGCCAGCACCCCCCCGGGGAGGGACGGCTACACCTTC	CASTPPGRDGYTF
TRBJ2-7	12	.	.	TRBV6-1	TGTGCCAGCAGCAAAAGGGGAAACGAGCAGTACTTC	CASSKRGNEQYF
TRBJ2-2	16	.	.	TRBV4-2	TGTGCCAGCAGAGAGGCAGGGAACAGCAAAACCGGGGAGCTGTTTTTT	CASREAGNSKTGELFF
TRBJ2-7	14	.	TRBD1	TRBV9	TGTGCCAGCAGCTGGGGACAGGGGGCGAACGAGCAGTACTTC	CASSWGQGANEQYF
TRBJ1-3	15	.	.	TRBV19	TGTGCCAGTAGTGTGGGACTGTACTCTGGAAACACCATATATTTT	CASSVGLYSGNTIYF
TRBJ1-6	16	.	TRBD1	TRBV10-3	TGTGCCATCAGGGTCTCGACAGGGGACAGGCTGTCACCCCTCCACTTT	CAIRVSTGDRLSPLHF
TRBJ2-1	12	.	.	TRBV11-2	TGTGCCAGCAGCCCCGGGGGAACGGTGCAGTTCTTC	CASSPGGTVQFF
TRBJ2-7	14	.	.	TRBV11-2	TGTGCCAGCAGCTTGGTCGTGACTACCTACGAGCAGTACTTC	CASSLVVTTYEQYF
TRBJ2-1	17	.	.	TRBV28	TGTGCCATCGGGGGCAGGGCCACATATTTCCCGTCTGTGGAGCAGTTCTTC	CAIGGRATYFPSVEQFF
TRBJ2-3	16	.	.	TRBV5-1	TGCGCCAGCAGCCCCCAAGGGGGGCTCAGCACAGATACGCAGTATTTT	CASSPQGGLSTDTQYF
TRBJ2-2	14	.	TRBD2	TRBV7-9	TGTGCCAGCACCGGCGGGGGTAAACCCGGGGAGCTGTTTTTT	CASTGGGKPGELFF
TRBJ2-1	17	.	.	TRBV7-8	TGTGCCAGCACTAACCAGGCAGGCGAAAGCTCCTACAATGAGCAGTTCTTC	CASTNQAGESSYNEQFF
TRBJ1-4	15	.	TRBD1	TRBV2	TGTGCCAGCAACCCAGACAGGGGGCTAAATGAAAAACTGTTTTTT	CASNPDRGLNEKLFF
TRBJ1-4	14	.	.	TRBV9	TGTGCCAGCAGCGTAGGGGGAGGTAATGAAAAACTGTTTTTT	CASSVGGGNEKLFF
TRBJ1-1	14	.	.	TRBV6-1	TGTGCCAGCAGTGCGGCCCGAGGGTGGACTGAAGCTTTCTTT	CASSAARGWTEAFF
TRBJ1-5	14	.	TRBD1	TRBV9	TGTGCCAGCAGCTTACAGGGGCGAGGACAGCCCCAGCATTTT	CASSLQGRGQPQHF
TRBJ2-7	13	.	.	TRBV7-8	TGTGCCAGCAGCTTAAGAATAGCCTACGAGCAGTACTTC	CASSLRIAYEQYF
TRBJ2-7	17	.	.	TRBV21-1	TGTGCCAGCAGCAAAGCTTATGGGGGGACACTCCTCTACGAGCAGTACTTC	CASSKAYGGTLLYEQYF
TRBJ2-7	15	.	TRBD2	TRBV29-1	TGCAGCGTTGAAAGGGGACTAGCGGGATCCTACGAGCAGTACTTC	CSVERGLAGSYEQYF
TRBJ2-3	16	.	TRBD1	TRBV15	TGTGCCACCAGCAGAGCGTGGACAGGGAGCACAGATACGCAGTATTTT	CATSRAWTGSTDTQYF
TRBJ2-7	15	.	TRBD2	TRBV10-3	TGTGCCATCAGTGCGACTAGCGGGAGTTTTTACGAGCAGTACTTC	CAISATSGSFYEQYF
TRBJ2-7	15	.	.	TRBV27	TGTGCCAGCAGCCTCTCACAGGTCGGCCGCTACGAGCAGTACTTC	CASSLSQVGRYEQYF
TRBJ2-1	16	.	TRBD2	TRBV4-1	TGCGCCAGCAGCCCCTCGGGCGGGAGGGGTAACAATGAGCAGTTCTTC	CASSPSGGRGNNEQFF
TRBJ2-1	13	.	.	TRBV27	TGTGCCAGCAGTCCGACCAGGGGCAATGAGCAGTTCTTC	CASSPTRGNEQFF
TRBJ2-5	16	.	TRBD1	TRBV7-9	TGTGCCAGCACCCATCGTAGGGGGCGATCCCAAGAGACCCAGTACTTC	CASTHRRGRSQETQYF
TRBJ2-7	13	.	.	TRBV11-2	TGTGCCAGCAGCGGAGGACGGACCTACGAGCAGTACTTC	CASSGGRTYEQYF
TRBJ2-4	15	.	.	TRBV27	TGTGCCAGCAGTTTAGCCGGGAGAGGAAAAAACATTCAGTACTTC	CASSLAGRGKNIQYF
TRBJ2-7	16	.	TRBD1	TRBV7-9	TGTGCCAGCAGTACCACTGCGGGACAGGGGTACTACGAGCAGTACTTC	CASSTTAGQGYYEQYF
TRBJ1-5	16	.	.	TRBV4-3	TGCGCCAGCAGCCAAGATCGATGGCACCCCAATCAGCCCCAGCATTTT	CASSQDRWHPNQPQHF
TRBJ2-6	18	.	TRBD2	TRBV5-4	TGTGCCAGCAGCTCCTCAGGACTAGCGCGCTCTGGGGCCAACGTCCTGACTTTC	CASSSSGLARSGANVLTF
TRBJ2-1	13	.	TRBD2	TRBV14	TGTGCCAGCAGCCAATACGGGGGGAGTGAGCAGTTCTTC	CASSQYGGSEQFF
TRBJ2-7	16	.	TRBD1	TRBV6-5	TGTGCCAGCAGTTACTCGATAGGGGACAGCCACTACGAGCAGTACTTC	CASSYSIGDSHYEQYF